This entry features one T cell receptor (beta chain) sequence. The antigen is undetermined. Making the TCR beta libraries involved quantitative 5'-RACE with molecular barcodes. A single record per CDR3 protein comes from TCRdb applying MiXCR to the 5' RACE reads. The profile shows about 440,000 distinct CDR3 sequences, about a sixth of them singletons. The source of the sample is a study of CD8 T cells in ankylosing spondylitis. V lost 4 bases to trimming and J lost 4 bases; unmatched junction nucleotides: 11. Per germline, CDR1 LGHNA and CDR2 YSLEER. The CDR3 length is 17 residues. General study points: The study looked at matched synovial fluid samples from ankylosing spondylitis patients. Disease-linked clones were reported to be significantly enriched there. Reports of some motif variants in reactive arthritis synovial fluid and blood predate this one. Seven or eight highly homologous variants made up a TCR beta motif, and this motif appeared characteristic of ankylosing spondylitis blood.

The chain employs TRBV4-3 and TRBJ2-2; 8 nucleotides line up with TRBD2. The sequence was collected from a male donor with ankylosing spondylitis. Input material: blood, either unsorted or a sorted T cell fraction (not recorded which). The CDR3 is CASSPLGSGSLTGELFF. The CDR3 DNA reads TGCGCCAGCAGCCCCCTTGGGAGCGGGAGTCTCACCGGGGAGCTGTTTTTT.